Listed here are 5 T cell receptor beta chains from one sample, sequenced in a study of cytomegalovirus exposure and HLA in healthy donors. PCR primers comprised 60 Vbeta and 13 Jbeta primers. Some clones are missing from TCRdb's copy, which holds only in-frame ones; the method was immunoSEQ multiplex PCR. Here the sample spans roughly 130,000 clones, roughly 71% being singletons. Input material: PBMCs. These TCRs come from a woman in her fifties or sixties in good health and CMV-seropositive.

The CDR3 loop is CASSEAGTNNEQFF. DNA of the CDR3: TGTGCCAGCAGTGAAGCGGGCACCAACAATGAGCAGTTCTTC. The V gene is TRBV2, the J gene TRBJ2-1; D gene unclear. Trimming left V 0 bases short and J 5 bases short, with 8 bases between. CDR3 length equals 14 residues. Germline CDR1 and CDR2: SNHLY and FYNNEI.

CDR3 loop: CASSTGGGPEKRADTQYF. The CDR3 DNA reads as TGTGCCAGCAGCACGGGTGGGGGCCCTGAAAAGAGGGCAGATACGCAGTATTTT. The V and J genes are TRBV7-9 and TRBJ2-3, with D possibly TRBD1 on 6 matching bases. The V end was cut by 5 bases, the J end by 4 bases, with 25 bases between. There are 18 residues in the CDR3. Germline CDR1 SEHNR, CDR2 FQNEAQ (reference sequence).

In its sample, this clone was seen a few times. The chain carries TRBV13 and TRBJ2-2; D is unclear. The germline V gene encodes CDR1 PRHDT and CDR2 FYEKMQ (reference sequence). Trimming shortened V by 5 bases and J by 8 bases, and 15 bases separated the two germline ends. The CDR3 length is 14 residues. The CDR3 is CASSMETGNGELFF. In DNA form, the CDR3 reads TGTGCCAGCAGCATGGAGACCGGCAATGGGGAGCTGTTTTTT.

There are a few counts of this clone. At the DNA level, this CDR3 is encoded by other sequences in the same sample as well. The chain carries TRBV20-1 and TRBJ2-7; possible D gene TRBD1, 5 bases. Per the germline V gene, CDR1 is DFQATT and CDR2 is SNEGSKA (reference sequence). The CDR3 totals 11 residues. Trimming removed 3 bases at V and 6 bases at J, with 9 bases between. The CDR3, as DNA: TGCAGTGCTAGGGATAGGGGCGAGCAGTACTTC. Translating it yields CSARDRGEQYF.

The gene calls are TRBV6-5 and TRBJ2-2; D not certain. Germline values: CDR1 MNHEY, CDR2 SVGAGI. The CDR3 consists of 13 residues. V was cut by 6 bases and J by 6 bases, with 11 bases left in between. This CDR3 reads CASSPSRAGELFF. Written as DNA, the CDR3 is TGTGCCAGCAGCCCCAGTCGGGCCGGGGAGCTGTTTTTT.